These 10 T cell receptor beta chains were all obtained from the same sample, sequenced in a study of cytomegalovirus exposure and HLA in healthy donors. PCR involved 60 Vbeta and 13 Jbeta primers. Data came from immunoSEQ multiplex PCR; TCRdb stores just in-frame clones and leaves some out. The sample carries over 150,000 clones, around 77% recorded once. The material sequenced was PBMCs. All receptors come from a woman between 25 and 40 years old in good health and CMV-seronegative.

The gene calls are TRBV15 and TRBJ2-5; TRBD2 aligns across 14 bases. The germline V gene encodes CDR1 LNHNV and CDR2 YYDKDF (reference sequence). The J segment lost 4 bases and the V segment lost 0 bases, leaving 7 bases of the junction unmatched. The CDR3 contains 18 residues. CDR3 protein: CATSRDPGLAGEGETQYF. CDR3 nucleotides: TGTGCCACCAGCAGAGATCCGGGACTAGCGGGAGAGGGAGAGACCCAGTACTTC.

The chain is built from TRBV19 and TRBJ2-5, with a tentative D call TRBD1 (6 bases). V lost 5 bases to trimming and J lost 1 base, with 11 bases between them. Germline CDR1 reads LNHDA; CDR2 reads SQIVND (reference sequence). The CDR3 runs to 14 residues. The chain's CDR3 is CASSGQSIQETQYF. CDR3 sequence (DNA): TGTGCCAGTAGTGGACAGTCTATCCAAGAGACCCAGTACTTC.

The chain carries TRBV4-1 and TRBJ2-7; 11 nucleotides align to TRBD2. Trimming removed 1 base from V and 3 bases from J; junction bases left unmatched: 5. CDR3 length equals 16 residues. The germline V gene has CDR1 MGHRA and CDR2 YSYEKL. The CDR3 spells CASSQGWLAGGYEQYF. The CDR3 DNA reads TGCGCCAGCAGCCAAGGCTGGCTAGCGGGGGGCTACGAGCAGTACTTC.

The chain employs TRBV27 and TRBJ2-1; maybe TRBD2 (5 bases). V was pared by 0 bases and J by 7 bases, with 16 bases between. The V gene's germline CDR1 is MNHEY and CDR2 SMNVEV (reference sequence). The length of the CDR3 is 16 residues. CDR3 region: CASSLSGGGGLNEQFF. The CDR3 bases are TGTGCCAGCAGTTTATCCGGTGGTGGAGGATTGAATGAGCAGTTCTTC.

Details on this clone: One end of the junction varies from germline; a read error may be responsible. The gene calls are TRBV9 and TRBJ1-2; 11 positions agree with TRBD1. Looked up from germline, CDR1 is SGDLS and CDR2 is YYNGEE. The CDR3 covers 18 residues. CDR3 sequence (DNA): TGTGCCAGCAGCGCCCCACTGGACAGGGGGCGAGGGAGCTATGGCTACCCCTTC. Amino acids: CASSAPLDRGRGSYGYPF.

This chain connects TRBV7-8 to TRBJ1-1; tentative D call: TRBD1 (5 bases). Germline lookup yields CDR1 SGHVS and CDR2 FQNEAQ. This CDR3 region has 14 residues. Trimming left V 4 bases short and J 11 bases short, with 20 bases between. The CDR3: CASSSGEGLEGAFF. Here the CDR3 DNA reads TGTGCCAGCAGCTCCGGGGAGGGCCTGGAGGGGGCTTTCTTT.

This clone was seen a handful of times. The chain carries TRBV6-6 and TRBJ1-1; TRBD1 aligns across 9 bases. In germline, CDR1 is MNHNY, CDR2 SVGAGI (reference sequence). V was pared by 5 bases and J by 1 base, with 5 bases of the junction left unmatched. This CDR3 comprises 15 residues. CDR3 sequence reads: CASSTTGGQNTEAFF. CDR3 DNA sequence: TGTGCCAGCAGTACCACAGGGGGCCAGAACACTGAAGCTTTCTTT.

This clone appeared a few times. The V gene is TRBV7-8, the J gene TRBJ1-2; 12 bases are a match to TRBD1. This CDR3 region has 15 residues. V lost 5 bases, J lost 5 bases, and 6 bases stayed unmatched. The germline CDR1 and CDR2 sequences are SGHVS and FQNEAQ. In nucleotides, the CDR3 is TGTGCCAGCAGCCCTGGGACAGGGGGCAGTTATGGCTACACCTTC. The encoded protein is CASSPGTGGSYGYTF.

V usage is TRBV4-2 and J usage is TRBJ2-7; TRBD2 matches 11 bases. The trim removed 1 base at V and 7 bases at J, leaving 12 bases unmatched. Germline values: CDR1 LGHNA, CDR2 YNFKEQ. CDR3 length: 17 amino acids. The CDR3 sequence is CASSQVAASGRSREQYF. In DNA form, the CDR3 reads TGTGCCAGCAGCCAAGTTGCCGCTAGCGGGAGGTCGCGTGAGCAGTACTTC.

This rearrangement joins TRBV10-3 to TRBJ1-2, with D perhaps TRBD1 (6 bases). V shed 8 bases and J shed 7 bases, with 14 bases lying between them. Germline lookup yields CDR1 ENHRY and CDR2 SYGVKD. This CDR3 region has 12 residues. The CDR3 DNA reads TGTGCCATCTCTCCAGGGGCCGGTGGCTACACCTTC. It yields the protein CAISPGAGGYTF.